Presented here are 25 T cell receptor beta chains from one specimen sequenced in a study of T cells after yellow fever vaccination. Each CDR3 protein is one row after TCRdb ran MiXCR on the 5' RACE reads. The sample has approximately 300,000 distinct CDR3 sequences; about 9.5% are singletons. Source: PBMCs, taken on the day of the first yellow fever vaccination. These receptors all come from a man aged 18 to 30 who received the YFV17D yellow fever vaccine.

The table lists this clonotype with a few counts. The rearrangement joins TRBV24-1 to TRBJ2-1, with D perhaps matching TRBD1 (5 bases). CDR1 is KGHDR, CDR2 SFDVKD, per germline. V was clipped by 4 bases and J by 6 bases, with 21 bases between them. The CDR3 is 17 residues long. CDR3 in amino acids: CATSDIPQAGRSNEQFF. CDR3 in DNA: TGTGCCACCAGTGACATCCCGCAGGCAGGGCGAAGCAATGAGCAGTTCTTC.

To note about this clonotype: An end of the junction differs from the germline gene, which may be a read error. The DNA of the CDR3 is TGTGCCGGCAGCCCCGGGGGGACCCCTGAAGCTTTCTTT. This sequence encodes CAGSPGGTPEAFF. The chain links TRBV28 to TRBJ1-1, with D maybe TRBD1 (5 bases). This CDR3 spans 13 amino acids. Germline V gives CDR1 MDHEN, CDR2 SYDVKM.

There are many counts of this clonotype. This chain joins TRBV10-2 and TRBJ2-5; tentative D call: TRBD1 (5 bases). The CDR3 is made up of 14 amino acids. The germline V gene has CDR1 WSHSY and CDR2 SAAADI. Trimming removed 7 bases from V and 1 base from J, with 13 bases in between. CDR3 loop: CASKPGHSQETQYF. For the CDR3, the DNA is TGCGCCAGCAAACCTGGACACAGCCAAGAGACCCAGTACTTC.

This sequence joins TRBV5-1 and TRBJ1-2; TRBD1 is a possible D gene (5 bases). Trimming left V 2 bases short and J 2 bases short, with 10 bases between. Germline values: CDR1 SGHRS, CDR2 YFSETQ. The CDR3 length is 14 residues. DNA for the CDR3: TGCGCCAGCAGCTTCAGCCAGGGAAACTATGGCTACACCTTC. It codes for CASSFSQGNYGYTF.

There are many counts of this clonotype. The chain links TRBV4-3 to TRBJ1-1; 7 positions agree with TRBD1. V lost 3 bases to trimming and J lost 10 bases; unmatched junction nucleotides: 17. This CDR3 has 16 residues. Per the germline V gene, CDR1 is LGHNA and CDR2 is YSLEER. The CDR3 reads CASSQVGTVPNEVAFF. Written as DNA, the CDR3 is TGCGCCAGCAGCCAGGTCGGGACAGTCCCAAACGAGGTAGCTTTCTTT.

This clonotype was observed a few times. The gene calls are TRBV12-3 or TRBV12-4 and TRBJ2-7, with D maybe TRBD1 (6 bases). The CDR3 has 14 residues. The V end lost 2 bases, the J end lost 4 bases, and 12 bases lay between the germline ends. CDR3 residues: CASSLWGPTYEQYF. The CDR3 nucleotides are TGTGCCAGCAGTTTATGGGGGCCAACATACGAGCAGTACTTC.

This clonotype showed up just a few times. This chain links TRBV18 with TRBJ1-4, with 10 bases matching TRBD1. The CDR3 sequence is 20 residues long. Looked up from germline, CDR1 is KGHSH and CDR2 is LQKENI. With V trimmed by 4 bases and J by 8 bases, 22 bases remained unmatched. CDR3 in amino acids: CASSLNIPGQGPEVREKLFF. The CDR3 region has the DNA TGTGCCAGCTCACTCAACATTCCGGGACAGGGGCCTGAGGTGCGCGAAAAACTGTTTTTT.

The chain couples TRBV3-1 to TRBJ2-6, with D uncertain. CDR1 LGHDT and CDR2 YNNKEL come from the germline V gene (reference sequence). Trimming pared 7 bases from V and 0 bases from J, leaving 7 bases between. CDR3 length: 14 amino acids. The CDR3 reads CASTGYSGANVLTF. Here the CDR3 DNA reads TGTGCCAGCACCGGCTACTCTGGGGCCAACGTCCTGACTTTC.

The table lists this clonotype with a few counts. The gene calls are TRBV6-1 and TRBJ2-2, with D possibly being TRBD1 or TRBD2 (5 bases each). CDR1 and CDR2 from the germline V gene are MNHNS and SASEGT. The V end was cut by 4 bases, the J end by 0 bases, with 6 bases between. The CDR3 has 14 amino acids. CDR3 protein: CASSVGPNTGELFF. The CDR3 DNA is TGTGCCAGCAGTGTGGGACCGAACACCGGGGAGCTGTTTTTT.

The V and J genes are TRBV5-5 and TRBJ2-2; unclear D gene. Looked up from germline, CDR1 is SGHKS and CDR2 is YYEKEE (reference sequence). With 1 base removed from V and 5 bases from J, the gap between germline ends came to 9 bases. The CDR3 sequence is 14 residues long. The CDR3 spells CASSLRSLTGELFF. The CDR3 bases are TGTGCCAGCAGCTTGAGGTCTCTTACCGGGGAGCTGTTTTTT.

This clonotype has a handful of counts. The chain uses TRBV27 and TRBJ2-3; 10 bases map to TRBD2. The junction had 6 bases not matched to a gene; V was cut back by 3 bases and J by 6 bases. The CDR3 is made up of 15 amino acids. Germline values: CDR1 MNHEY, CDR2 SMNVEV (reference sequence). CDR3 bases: TGTGCCAGCAGTTTCCTAGCGGGGGCTCTCGATACGCAGTATTTT. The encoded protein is CASSFLAGALDTQYF.

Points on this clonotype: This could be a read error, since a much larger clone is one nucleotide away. The CDR3 protein is CASRILREAKNTGELFF. CDR3 DNA sequence: TGTGCCAGCAGAATATTGAGGGAGGCCAAGAACACCGGGGAGCTGTTTTTT. The chain combines TRBV6-2 or TRBV6-3 with TRBJ2-2; perhaps TRBD2 as D (6 bases). Germline CDR1 and CDR2: MNHEY and SVGEGT. The CDR3 length is 17 residues. The V end was cut by 6 bases, the J end by 1 base, with 18 bases between.

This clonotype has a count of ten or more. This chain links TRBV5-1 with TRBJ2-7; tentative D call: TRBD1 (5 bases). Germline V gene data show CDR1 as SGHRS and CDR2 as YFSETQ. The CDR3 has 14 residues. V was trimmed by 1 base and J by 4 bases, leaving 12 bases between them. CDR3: CASSLLDSLYEQYF. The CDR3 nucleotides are TGCGCCAGCAGCTTGCTAGACAGCTTATACGAGCAGTACTTC.

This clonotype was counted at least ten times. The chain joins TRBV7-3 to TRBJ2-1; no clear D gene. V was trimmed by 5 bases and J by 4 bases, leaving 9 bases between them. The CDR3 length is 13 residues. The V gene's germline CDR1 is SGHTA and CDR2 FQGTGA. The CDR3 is CASSPPPYNEQFF. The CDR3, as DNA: TGTGCCAGCAGCCCCCCCCCTTACAATGAGCAGTTCTTC.

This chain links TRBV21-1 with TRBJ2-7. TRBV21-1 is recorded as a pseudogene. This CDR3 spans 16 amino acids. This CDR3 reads CASSKAATLKPYEQYF. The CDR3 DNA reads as TGTGCCAGCAGCAAAGCTGCCACCCTAAAACCCTACGAGCAGTACTTC.

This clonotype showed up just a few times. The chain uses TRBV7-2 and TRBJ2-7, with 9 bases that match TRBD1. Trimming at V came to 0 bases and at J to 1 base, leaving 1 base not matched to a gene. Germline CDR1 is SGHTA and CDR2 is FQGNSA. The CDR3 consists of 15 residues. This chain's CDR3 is CASSLAGTGSYEQYV. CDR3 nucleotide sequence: TGTGCCAGCAGCTTAGCAGGGACAGGGTCCTACGAGCAGTACGTC.

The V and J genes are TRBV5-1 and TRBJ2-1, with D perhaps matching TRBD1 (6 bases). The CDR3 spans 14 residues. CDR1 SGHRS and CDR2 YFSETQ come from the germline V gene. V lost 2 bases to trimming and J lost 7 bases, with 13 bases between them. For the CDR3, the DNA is TGCGCCAGCAGCTTCGGACAGAGGGAGAATGAGCAGTTCTTC. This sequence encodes CASSFGQRENEQFF.

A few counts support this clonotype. The CDR3 region has the DNA TGTGCCAGCAGCCAAGAGGCCAGGGCTACGCAGTATTTT. It translates to CASSQEARATQYF. The chain is built from TRBV4-2 and TRBJ2-3, with D perhaps matching TRBD1 (5 bases). Trimming shortened V by 0 bases and J by 8 bases, and 9 bases separated the two germline ends. The CDR3 is 13 residues long. From germline, CDR1 is LGHNA and CDR2 YNFKEQ.

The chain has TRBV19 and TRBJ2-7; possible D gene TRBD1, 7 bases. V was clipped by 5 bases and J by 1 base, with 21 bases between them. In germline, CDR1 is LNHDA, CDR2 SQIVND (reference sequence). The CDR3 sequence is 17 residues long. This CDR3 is CASSWGLPGTASYEQYF. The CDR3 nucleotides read TGTGCCAGTAGTTGGGGACTTCCCGGGACAGCATCCTACGAGCAGTACTTC.

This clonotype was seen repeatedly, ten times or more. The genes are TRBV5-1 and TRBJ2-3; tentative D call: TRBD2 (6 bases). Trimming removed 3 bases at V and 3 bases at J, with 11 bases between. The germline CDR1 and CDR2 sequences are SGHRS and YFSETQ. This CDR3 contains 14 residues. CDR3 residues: CASSSLGLTDTQYF. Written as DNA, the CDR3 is TGCGCCAGCAGCTCCCTGGGACTGACAGATACGCAGTATTTT. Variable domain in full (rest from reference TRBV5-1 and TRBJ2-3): KAGVTQTPRYLIKTRGQQVTLSCSPISGHRSVSWYQQTPGQGLQFLFEYFSETQRNKGNFPGRFSGRQFSNSRSEMNVSTLELGDSALYLCASSSLGLTDTQYFGPGTRLTVL.

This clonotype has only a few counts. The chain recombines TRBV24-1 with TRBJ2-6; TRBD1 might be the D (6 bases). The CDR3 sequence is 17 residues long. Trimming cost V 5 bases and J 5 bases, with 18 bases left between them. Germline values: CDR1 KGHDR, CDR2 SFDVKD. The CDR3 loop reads CATSAGAGMERANVLTF. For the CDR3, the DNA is TGTGCCACCAGTGCAGGGGCTGGGATGGAAAGGGCCAACGTCCTGACTTTC.

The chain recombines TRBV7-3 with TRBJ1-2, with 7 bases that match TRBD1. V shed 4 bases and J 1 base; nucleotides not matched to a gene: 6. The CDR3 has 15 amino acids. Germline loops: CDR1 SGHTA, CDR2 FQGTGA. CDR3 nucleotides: TGTGCCAGCAGCTCTGCAGGGGGAGATAACTATGGCTACACCTTC. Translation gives CASSSAGGDNYGYTF.

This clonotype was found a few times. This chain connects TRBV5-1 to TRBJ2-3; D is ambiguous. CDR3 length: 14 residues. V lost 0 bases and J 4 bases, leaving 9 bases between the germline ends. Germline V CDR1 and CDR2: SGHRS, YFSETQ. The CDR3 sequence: CASSLDPGSDTQYF. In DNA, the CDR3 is TGCGCCAGCAGCTTGGATCCGGGTTCAGATACGCAGTATTTT.

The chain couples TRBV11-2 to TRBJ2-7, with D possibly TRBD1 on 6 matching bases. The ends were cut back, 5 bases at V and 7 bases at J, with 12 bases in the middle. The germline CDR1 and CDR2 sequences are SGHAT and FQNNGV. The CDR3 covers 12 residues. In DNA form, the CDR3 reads TGTGCCAGCAGCCCGCAGGGGCTAGAGCAGTACGTC. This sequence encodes CASSPQGLEQYV.

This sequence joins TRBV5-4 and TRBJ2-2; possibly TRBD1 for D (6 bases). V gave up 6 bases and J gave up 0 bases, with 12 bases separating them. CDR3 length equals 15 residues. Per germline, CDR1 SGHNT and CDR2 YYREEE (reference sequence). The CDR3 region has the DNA TGTGCCAGCACCAGCAGGGGATCGAACACCGGGGAGCTGTTTTTT. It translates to CASTSRGSNTGELFF.